The 28 T cell receptor beta chains given below trace back to one sample, sequenced in a study of cytomegalovirus exposure and HLA in healthy donors. PCR primers comprised 60 Vbeta and 13 Jbeta primers. The assay was immunoSEQ multiplex PCR, and TCRdb's table has in-frame clones only and misses some. Of 100,000 or so clones listed, almost 70% are singletons. The sample taken for sequencing was PBMCs. These receptor sequences come from a man aged 25-45 years in good health and CMV-seronegative.

The chain carries TRBV19 and TRBJ2-5, with 11 bases matching TRBD1. CDR1 and CDR2 (germline): LNHDA, SQIVND (reference sequence). Losses at the gene ends were 4 bases for V and 2 bases for J; bases not matched to a gene: 3. The CDR3 has 15 amino acids. As DNA, the CDR3 is TGTGCCAGTAGTAAGGGACAGGGGGGGCAAGAGACCCAGTACTTC. This translates into CASSKGQGGQETQYF.

The V and J genes are TRBV11-3 and TRBJ1-5; 8 bases fit TRBD1. With V trimmed by 0 bases and J by 6 bases, 4 bases remained unmatched. This CDR3 region has 15 residues. CDR1 is SGHNT and CDR2 is YENEEA in the germline V gene. The CDR3 sequence: CASSLDGQGGQPQHF. The CDR3 nucleotides read TGTGCCAGCAGCTTAGATGGACAGGGAGGTCAGCCCCAGCATTTT.

This chain uses TRBV5-6 with TRBJ1-4; 8 bases are a match to TRBD1. After removal of 3 bases from V and 7 bases from J, the junction contained 8 bases not matched to a gene. The germline CDR1 and CDR2 sequences are SGHDT and YYEEEE. This CDR3 has 15 amino acids. CDR3 region: CASSSYRGGIEKLFF. In DNA, the CDR3 is TGTGCCAGCAGCTCCTACAGGGGGGGGATTGAAAAACTGTTTTTT.

This chain joins TRBV7-8 and TRBJ2-1; possible D gene TRBD2, 6 bases. CDR3 length: 17 residues. V was shortened by 2 bases and J by 5 bases, with 19 bases between the two germline ends. The germline gives CDR1 SGHVS, CDR2 FQNEAQ. The DNA for the CDR3 is TGTGCCAGCAGCTTAAGTCGGCTCGGCGGGGTAAACAATGAGCAGTTCTTC. It codes for CASSLSRLGGVNNEQFF.

This clone has only a few counts. The chain carries TRBV5-1 and TRBJ1-1; 7 bases fit TRBD1. Germline V lookup: CDR1 SGHRS, CDR2 YFSETQ. The CDR3 extends over 14 amino acids. With V trimmed by 1 base and J by 6 bases, 6 bases remained unmatched. CDR3 sequence: CASSLRGGTAEAFF. For the CDR3, the DNA is TGCGCCAGCAGCTTGCGGGGGGGGACAGCTGAAGCTTTCTTT.

This clone was counted between two and nine times. V and J are TRBV5-1 and TRBJ2-5; D possibly corresponds to TRBD1 (7 bases). The CDR3 is 16 amino acids. The V gene's germline CDR1 is SGHRS and CDR2 YFSETQ. The V and J ends lost 3 bases and 4 bases respectively, with 19 bases between them. The CDR3 DNA reads as TGCGCCAGCAGCTCCAAGACCGGAGGGGGCGGAGAGACCCAGTACTTC. Protein product: CASSSKTGGGGETQYF.

This clone was picked up a small number of times. The CDR3 spells CASSPGQGQIQPQHF. As DNA, the CDR3 is TGTGCCAGCTCGCCGGGACAGGGCCAAATTCAGCCCCAGCATTTT. The chain carries TRBV18 and TRBJ1-5; 9 nucleotides line up with TRBD1. Looked up from germline, CDR1 is KGHSH and CDR2 is LQKENI. This CDR3 comprises 15 residues. The J segment lost 6 bases and the V segment lost 6 bases, leaving 9 bases of the junction unmatched.

This clone came up a few times. The V gene is TRBV29-1, the J gene TRBJ1-2, with 7 bases lining up with TRBD1. The CDR3 runs 11 residues. Germline CDR1 and CDR2: SQVTM and ANQGSEA. The trim removed 5 bases at V and 8 bases at J, leaving 5 bases unmatched. CDR3: CSVFTGEGYTF. Written as DNA, the CDR3 is TGCAGCGTTTTTACAGGGGAAGGCTACACCTTC.

In this sample, this clone turned up a few times. This chain connects TRBV7-9 to TRBJ2-3; the D gene is possibly TRBD2 (5 bases). Germline CDR1 SEHNR, CDR2 FQNEAQ (reference sequence). V shed 2 bases and J shed 7 bases, with 7 bases lying between them. The CDR3 length is 12 residues. CDR3 region: CASSLRGNTQYF. CDR3 DNA sequence: TGTGCCAGCAGCTTACGGGGAAATACGCAGTATTTT.

The chain has TRBV6-5 and TRBJ2-5; 10 bases line up with TRBD2. Germline CDR1 and CDR2: MNHEY and SVGAGI. This CDR3 region has 15 residues. The V gene end was trimmed by 5 bases and the J gene end by 4 bases; junction bases not matched to a gene: 7. CDR3 in amino acids: CASSQTGTSVETQYF. As DNA, the CDR3 is TGTGCCAGCAGTCAAACCGGGACTAGCGTAGAGACCCAGTACTTC.

The gene calls are TRBV13 and TRBJ2-5; D is perhaps TRBD1 (5 bases). Matching the DNA end better, TRBJ2-7 makes the J call doubtful. This CDR3 spans 13 amino acids. CDR1 and CDR2 from the germline V gene are PRHDT and FYEKMQ (reference sequence). CDR3 coding DNA: TGTGCCAGCAGCTTAGACAGGACCTACGAGCAGTACTTC. As protein: CASSLDRTYEQYF.

The V call is TRBV18, the J call TRBJ2-1; 7 positions match TRBD1. Germline V gene lookup returns CDR1 KGHSH and CDR2 LQKENI. The CDR3 length is 14 residues. The trim removed 3 bases at V and 12 bases at J, leaving 11 bases unmatched. The CDR3 region is CASSPKGQASGQFF. In DNA, the CDR3 is TGTGCCAGCTCACCGAAAGGACAGGCCTCGGGGCAGTTCTTC.

This clone was recorded a few times. The CDR3 nucleotides read TGCAGCGTCCCCAGGGTCCAACAGGAGAACACTGAAGCTTTCTTT. Its translation is CSVPRVQQENTEAFF. The V call is TRBV29-1, the J call TRBJ1-1, with a possible D match to TRBD1 (5 bases). CDR1 and CDR2 from the germline V gene are SQVTM and ANQGSEA. The V gene lost 6 bases and the J gene lost 1 base, with 18 bases spanning the gap. This CDR3 spans 15 amino acids.

Only a few counts were recorded for this clone. This chain uses TRBV5-8 with TRBJ2-5; TRBD1 aligns across 7 bases. Gene TRBJ2-7 matches the end of the DNA better, so the J call may be wrong. This CDR3 has 12 residues. Looked up from germline, CDR1 is SGHTS and CDR2 is YDEGEE. Here the CDR3 reads CASEGQKYEQYF. The CDR3, as DNA: TGTGCCAGCGAGGGACAGAAATACGAGCAGTACTTC.

The CDR3 DNA reads as TGTGCCAGCAGGTGGGGACAGGGAGGCAATCAGCCCCAGCATTTT. Protein: CASRWGQGGNQPQHF. The rearrangement links TRBV28 to TRBJ1-5, with 9 bases that match TRBD1. There are 15 residues in the CDR3. CDR1 MDHEN and CDR2 SYDVKM come from the germline V gene. V shed 6 bases and J 2 bases; nucleotides not matched to a gene: 5.

This clone was counted a few times. The chain couples TRBV7-9 to TRBJ1-1; 7 bases map to TRBD1. Trimming removed 2 bases from V and 2 bases from J; junction bases left unmatched: 5. This CDR3 region has 15 residues. Germline CDR1 is SEHNR and CDR2 is FQNEAQ (reference sequence). The CDR3 region is CASSLNPGGNTEAFF. The CDR3 DNA sequence: TGTGCCAGCAGCTTAAATCCAGGGGGAAACACTGAAGCTTTCTTT.

There are a few counts of this clone. The rearrangement uses TRBV27 and TRBJ2-5; D remains ambiguous. The V gene lost 3 bases and the J gene lost 5 bases, with 4 bases spanning the gap. From germline, CDR1 is MNHEY and CDR2 SMNVEV (reference sequence). The CDR3 loop spans 11 amino acids. The chain's CDR3 is CASSFMETQYF. As DNA, the CDR3 is TGTGCCAGCAGTTTCATGGAGACCCAGTACTTC.

The chain couples TRBV18 to TRBJ2-7; 8 bases are a match to TRBD2. The J segment lost 4 bases and the V segment lost 0 bases, leaving 14 bases of the junction unmatched. The germline CDR1 and CDR2 sequences are KGHSH and LQKENI. The CDR3 has 18 amino acids. This CDR3 reads CASSPPKGPAGVLYEQYF. In nucleotides, the CDR3 is TGTGCCAGCTCACCACCGAAGGGGCCAGCGGGAGTTCTATACGAGCAGTACTTC.

The chain employs TRBV5-1 and TRBJ2-3, with TRBD1 identical over 9 bases. V lost 4 bases, J lost 2 bases, and 8 bases stayed unmatched. The CDR3 spans 16 residues. Germline V gene sequence: CDR1 SGHRS, CDR2 YFSETQ. The CDR3 loop is CASSPGTGSLTDTQYF. The DNA for the CDR3 is TGCGCCAGCAGCCCCGGGACAGGGTCCCTCACAGATACGCAGTATTTT.

This chain links TRBV6-1 with TRBJ2-3; D remains ambiguous. Germline V lookup: CDR1 MNHNS, CDR2 SASEGT. The CDR3 has 11 residues. Trimming took 7 bases from V and 4 from J, leaving 6 bases between them. CDR3 in DNA: TGTGCCAGCACAGGCCCAGATACGCAGTATTTT. Amino acids: CASTGPDTQYF.

A few counts support this clone. This chain joins TRBV7-9 and TRBJ2-7; TRBD2 is a possible D gene (6 bases). Germline assignment: CDR1 SEHNR and CDR2 FQNEAQ (reference sequence). The V end was cut by 1 base, the J end by 7 bases, with 29 bases between. The CDR3 runs to 19 residues. This CDR3 is CASSLGEFWQGGGTVEQYF. In nucleotides, the CDR3 is TGTGCCAGCAGCTTAGGGGAGTTTTGGCAGGGCGGAGGGACGGTTGAGCAGTACTTC.

The rearrangement joins TRBV5-1 to TRBJ2-5, with D possibly matching TRBD1 (5 bases). The germline gives CDR1 SGHRS, CDR2 YFSETQ. The CDR3 totals 14 residues. Trimming removed 6 bases from V and 7 bases from J, with 19 bases in between. CDR3 nucleotides: TGCGCCAGCACCTTATCACAGGTCCAGGGGACCCAGTACTTC. As protein: CASTLSQVQGTQYF.

The chain recombines TRBV7-9 with TRBJ2-7, with 9 bases matching TRBD1. Trimming took 5 bases from V and 7 from J; bases not matched to a gene: 12. Per germline, CDR1 SEHNR and CDR2 FQNEAQ (reference sequence). The CDR3 is 15 residues long. CDR3 protein: CASSPTTGGQMEQYF. The CDR3 DNA reads TGTGCCAGCAGCCCGACGACAGGGGGTCAAATGGAGCAGTACTTC.

The chain links TRBV2 to TRBJ1-1; a possible D gene is TRBD1 (6 bases). Germline V gene lookup returns CDR1 SNHLY and CDR2 FYNNEI. V lost 4 bases, J lost 2 bases, and 11 bases lay in between. The CDR3 is 14 amino acids. The CDR3 region has the DNA TGTGCCAGCAGTGCCTGGGACACTAACACTGAAGCTTTCTTT. It encodes CASSAWDTNTEAFF.

The CDR3 nucleotides are TGTGCCTGGAGTGTAGTTAGCGGAGAAGGGGTGCAGTACTTC. This sequence encodes CAWSVVSGEGVQYF. The V gene is TRBV30, the J gene TRBJ2-7, with a possible D match to TRBD2 (6 bases). Germline V gives CDR1 GTSNPN, CDR2 SVGIG (reference sequence). CDR3 length: 14 amino acids. V lost 0 bases and J lost 9, with 18 bases in between.

The chain uses TRBV5-8 and TRBJ1-2; weak D call: TRBD1 (6 bases). Trimming left V 3 bases short and J 8 bases short, with 20 bases between. CDR3 length equals 15 residues. Germline-derived CDR1 and CDR2 are SGHTS and YDEGEE. The CDR3 spells CASSSTHGGRRGYTF. The CDR3 DNA reads as TGTGCCAGCAGCTCTACCCACGGGGGGCGGAGAGGCTACACCTTC.

This clone appeared a few times. V usage is TRBV5-4 and J usage is TRBJ2-7; tentative D call: TRBD1 (5 bases). Trimming left V 3 bases short and J 0 bases short, with 16 bases between. Germline-derived CDR1 and CDR2 are SGHNT and YYREEE (reference sequence). The CDR3 runs 16 residues. For the CDR3, the DNA is TGTGCCAGCAGCTCAACTCATGACAGAAGCTCCTACGAGCAGTACTTC. This sequence encodes CASSSTHDRSSYEQYF. The full variable domain, with the rest looked up from reference TRBV5-4 and TRBJ2-7, is ETGVTQSPTHLIKTRGQQVTLRCSSQSGHNTVSWYQQALGQGPQFIFQYYREEENGRGNFPPRFSGLQFPNYSSELNVNALELDDSALYLCASSSTHDRSSYEQYFGPGTRLTVT.

J is TRBJ2-2 and V is TRBV30, with D tentatively TRBD1 (5 bases). This CDR3 comprises 15 residues. CDR1 GTSNPN and CDR2 SVGIG come from the germline V gene (reference sequence). V dropped 0 bases and J dropped 10 bases, with 18 bases sitting between them. As DNA, the CDR3 is TGTGCCTGGAGTGTAGGGGATCGTACGGTCCCGGAGCTGTTTTTT. Its translation: CAWSVGDRTVPELFF.